The rows below give T cell receptor beta chains drawn from one sample of a study of cytomegalovirus exposure and HLA in healthy donors. The data were produced by immunoSEQ multiplex PCR, yet TCRdb's version contains in-frame clones alone and is incomplete. The sample carries about 150,000 clones, 70% to 90% recorded once. The sequencing input was PBMCs. The receptors were sampled from a woman between 18 and 29 years old in good health and CMV-seronegative. The CDR3 runs from the conserved cysteine through the conserved F or W. A D gene is named only where the DNA matches it firmly. Not all rows give a size; the values are once, few, many and, for expanded clones, a class.

abundance	d_gene	len	v_gene	j_gene	CDR3aa	CDR3nt
once	NA	14	TRBV10-3	TRBJ1-1	CAIRETETNTEAFF	TGTGCCATCAGGGAGACGGAGACGAACACTGAAGCTTTCTTT
NA	NA	13	TRBV4-1	TRBJ2-3	CASSQSPRDTQYF	TGCGCCAGCAGCCAGTCCCCTCGGGATACGCAGTATTTT
NA	TRBD2	14	TRBV29-1	TRBJ2-3	CSVWASGSTDTQYF	TGCAGCGTTTGGGCTAGCGGGAGCACAGATACGCAGTATTTT
NA	NA	15	TRBV5-1	TRBJ1-3	CASSLGQVTGNTIYF	TGCGCCAGCAGCTTGGGACAGGTCACTGGAAACACCATATATTTT
NA	NA	13	TRBV19	TRBJ2-7	CASSIGPGLEQYF	TGTGCCAGTAGTATAGGACCTGGGCTCGAGCAGTACTTC
few	NA	14	TRBV19	TRBJ2-1	CASSIELVAHEQFF	TGTGCCAGTAGTATTGAACTAGTGGCCCATGAGCAGTTCTTC
NA	TRBD1	15	TRBV5-1	TRBJ1-5	CASSLGGQMNQPQHF	TGCGCCAGCAGCTTGGGGGGACAGATGAATCAGCCCCAGCATTTT
NA	NA	15	TRBV6-5	TRBJ1-3	CASSGPGHSGNTIYF	TGTGCCAGCAGTGGCCCGGGACACTCTGGAAACACCATATATTTT
NA	NA	14	TRBV2	TRBJ1-5	CASTIAGGGSAQHF	TGTGCCAGCACCATAGCTGGCGGAGGGAGCGCCCAGCATTTT
NA	TRBD2	13	TRBV27	TRBJ2-7	CASSFGGASEQYF	TGTGCCAGCAGTTTCGGGGGGGCGTCCGAGCAGTACTTC
few	NA	19	TRBV14	TRBJ1-2	CASSQEFRKAQGRAFNYTF	TGTGCCAGCAGCCAAGAATTTCGTAAGGCTCAGGGGAGGGCATTCAACTACACCTTC
NA	NA	14	TRBV4-1	TRBJ2-7	CASSQGGGSYEQYF	TGCGCCAGTAGCCAAGGGGGGGGCTCCTACGAGCAGTACTTC
NA	NA	12	TRBV10-3	TRBJ1-2	CAISPEGGVDTF	TGTGCCATCAGCCCCGAGGGGGGGGTCGACACCTTC
NA	TRBD2	16	TRBV5-4	TRBJ2-2	CASSLGTSGFTGELFF	TGTGCCAGCAGCTTAGGGACTAGCGGATTCACCGGGGAGCTGTTTTTT
NA	TRBD1	16	TRBV23-1	TRBJ2-2	CASSETGQGGIGELFF	TGCGCCAGCAGTGAAACGGGACAGGGGGGGATCGGGGAGCTGTTTTTT
NA	NA	14	TRBV30	TRBJ1-2	CAWSVKVLIYGYTF	TGTGCCTGGAGTGTAAAGGTACTAATCTATGGCTACACCTTC
NA	NA	13	TRBV7-8	TRBJ1-5	CASSLDRSQPQHF	TGTGCCAGCAGCTTAGATCGGAGTCAGCCCCAGCATTTT
NA	TRBD2	16	TRBV27	TRBJ2-3	CASRPLAGGSTDTQYF	TGTGCCAGCAGACCTCTAGCGGGTGGTAGCACAGATACGCAGTATTTT
few	NA	15	TRBV7-9	TRBJ1-5	CASSLLQGRGEPQHF	TGTGCCAGCAGCTTATTACAGGGCAGGGGAGAGCCCCAGCATTTT
NA	TRBD1	18	TRBV7-2	TRBJ1-2	CASSLARGNRGPSGGYTF	TGTGCCAGCAGCTTAGCGCGAGGAAACAGGGGCCCCTCTGGTGGCTACACCTTC
NA	TRBD1	17	TRBV9	TRBJ2-1	CASSLFPGQGKYNEQFF	TGTGCCAGCAGCCTATTTCCGGGACAGGGGAAATACAATGAGCAGTTCTTC
NA	TRBD1	14	TRBV6-5	TRBJ1-2	CASSRQGRNYGYTF	TGTGCCAGCAGTAGACAGGGCCGTAACTATGGCTACACCTTC
NA	TRBD1	14	TRBV4-1	TRBJ1-2	CASSRGQRLYGYTF	TGCGCCAGCAGCCGGGGACAGAGACTGTATGGCTACACCTTC
few	NA	14	TRBV19	TRBJ1-1	CASSRSGVSTEAFF	TGTGCCAGTAGCCGCTCAGGGGTGAGCACTGAAGCTTTCTTT
NA	NA	13	TRBV28	TRBJ1-2	CASRLPGSYGYTF	TGTGCCAGCAGACTACCGGGGTCCTATGGCTACACCTTC
NA	NA	14	TRBV6-6	TRBJ2-1	CASTPSGIGNEQFF	TGTGCCAGCACTCCATCAGGGATAGGCAATGAGCAGTTCTTC
NA	TRBD1	14	TRBV5-1	TRBJ2-7	CASSFRTGGVEQYF	TGCGCCAGCAGCTTCCGGACAGGGGGCGTCGAGCAGTACTTC
NA	TRBD1	14	TRBV11-2	TRBJ1-6	CASSLGTGLTRFYF	TGTGCCAGCAGCCTAGGGACAGGGTTGACCCGTTTCTACTTT
NA	NA	14	TRBV28	TRBJ1-2	CASSPQTGNYGYTF	TGTGCCAGCAGTCCTCAAACAGGGAACTATGGCTACACCTTC
NA	NA	14	TRBV28	TRBJ2-3	CASSRTGTTDTQYF	TGTGCCAGCAGTAGAACAGGGACCACAGATACGCAGTATTTT